Detailed here is one T cell receptor (beta chain). As yet, its antigen is unknown. Positive CCR7 selection of CD45RO-negative cells yielded the naive CD8 cells, and terminally differentiated effector memory CD45RA+ cells were excluded. This sample is drawn from a study of shared clonotypes between healthy human individuals. Across the whole study: CD4 naive cells filled three plates per donor, CD4 memory three, CD8 naive two and CD8 memory one.

Assay runs were performed at deep level. The assay was immunoSEQ multiplex PCR, and TCRdb's table has in-frame clones only and misses some. The sample contains more than 550,000 clones, about 91% of which appear only once. The V and J ends lost 5 bases and 5 bases, in that order; junction bases with no gene match: 14. The CDR3 consists of 16 residues. Germline V gene sequence: CDR1 MDHEN, CDR2 SYDVKM. Study-wide results and caveats: Memory subsets generally showed lower estimated richness than naive subsets. Clonotypes shared by all four donors outscored non-shared clonotypes in generation probability.

This rearrangement joins TRBV28 to TRBJ1-2, with TRBD1 matching 7 bases. The sequence derives from a man in his thirties or forties in good health. Material for sequencing was naive CD8+ T cells sorted from blood. The CDR3 loop is CASSTWDSQAEYGYTF. The CDR3 DNA follows: TGTGCCAGCAGTACCTGGGACAGCCAAGCGGAATATGGCTACACCTTC.